The rows below give T cell receptor beta chains drawn from one sample of a study of control samples from healthy donors and cancer patients. Sequencing used immunoSEQ multiplex PCR; TCRdb keeps in-frame clones, though not all of them. Of more than 140,000 clones in the sample, approximately 94% were seen once. Source material: blood. The receptors come from a man aged 40-50 years in good health. Both conserved end residues are part of each CDR3. Each record gives: V gene, clone size, D gene, J gene, CDR3 DNA, CDR3 protein. A D gene is named only where the DNA matches it firmly. Rows give clone size only sometimes, using once, few, many, or a class for an expanded clone.

v_gene: TRBV5-4; abundance: few; d_gene: NA; j_gene: TRBJ2-7; CDR3nt: TGTGCCAGCGACCCGGCAGGGGCCGAGCAGTACTTC; CDR3aa: CASDPAGAEQYF
v_gene: TRBV27; abundance: NA; d_gene: NA; j_gene: TRBJ2-5; CDR3nt: TGTGCCAGCAGTCCCCGGGCCCGGAGTGGGGAGACCCAGTACTTC; CDR3aa: CASSPRARSGETQYF
v_gene: TRBV27; abundance: NA; d_gene: NA; j_gene: TRBJ1-5; CDR3nt: TGTGCCAGCAGCCCTAGGGGGGAACATAGCAATCAGCCCCAGCATTTT; CDR3aa: CASSPRGEHSNQPQHF
v_gene: TRBV5-4; abundance: NA; d_gene: TRBD1; j_gene: TRBJ2-1; CDR3nt: TGTGCCAGCAGAACCGGGACAGGGACGTTCTTC; CDR3aa: CASRTGTGTFF
v_gene: TRBV7-9; abundance: NA; d_gene: NA; j_gene: TRBJ1-3; CDR3nt: TGTGCCAGCAGCTTGGAGGGGACTGTAAACACCATATATTTT; CDR3aa: CASSLEGTVNTIYF
v_gene: TRBV24-1; abundance: once; d_gene: NA; j_gene: TRBJ1-2; CDR3nt: TGTGCCACCAGTGGCGACCGGGAATTTAACTATGGCTACACCTTC; CDR3aa: CATSGDREFNYGYTF
v_gene: TRBV5-6; abundance: NA; d_gene: NA; j_gene: TRBJ2-6; CDR3nt: TGTGCCAGCAGCTTGGACAGGGCCACCCGTCCCTCTGGGGCCAACGTCCTGACTTTC; CDR3aa: CASSLDRATRPSGANVLTF
v_gene: TRBV7-9; abundance: NA; d_gene: TRBD1; j_gene: TRBJ1-2; CDR3nt: TGTGCCAGCAGCTTACTCGGGACAGCCATCTATGGCTACACCTTC; CDR3aa: CASSLLGTAIYGYTF
v_gene: TRBV29-1; abundance: NA; d_gene: TRBD1; j_gene: TRBJ1-2; CDR3nt: TGCAGCGTTGCACAGGGGGCTGGGGGGGGCTACACCTTC; CDR3aa: CSVAQGAGGGYTF
v_gene: TRBV6-6; abundance: NA; d_gene: NA; j_gene: TRBJ2-7; CDR3nt: TGTGCCAGCAGCGACATAGACAGGCCGCGCTCCTACGAGCAGTACTTC; CDR3aa: CASSDIDRPRSYEQYF
v_gene: TRBV18; abundance: NA; d_gene: TRBD2; j_gene: TRBJ2-1; CDR3nt: TGTGCCAGCTCACCACCGGCGGGGGGACCGAATGAGCAGTTCTTC; CDR3aa: CASSPPAGGPNEQFF
v_gene: TRBV7-9; abundance: NA; d_gene: NA; j_gene: TRBJ2-7; CDR3nt: TGTGCCAGCAGCGACGAGAAATACGAGCAGTACTTC; CDR3aa: CASSDEKYEQYF
v_gene: TRBV6-5; abundance: NA; d_gene: NA; j_gene: TRBJ1-6; CDR3nt: TGTGCCAGCAGAGATATACTATTAGGTTCACCCCTCCACTTT; CDR3aa: CASRDILLGSPLHF
v_gene: TRBV28; abundance: NA; d_gene: TRBD1; j_gene: TRBJ1-2; CDR3nt: TGTGCCAGCAGTGCGCCGGGACAGGTCCATGGCTACACCTTC; CDR3aa: CASSAPGQVHGYTF
v_gene: TRBV6-5; abundance: NA; d_gene: TRBD1; j_gene: TRBJ1-1; CDR3nt: TGTGCCAGCAGACCGACAGGGGGCAAAGCTTTCTTT; CDR3aa: CASRPTGGKAFF
v_gene: TRBV2; abundance: NA; d_gene: NA; j_gene: TRBJ1-1; CDR3nt: TGTGCCAGCAGTGAAGGTCATAGAGGTGAAGCTTTCTTT; CDR3aa: CASSEGHRGEAFF
v_gene: TRBV30; abundance: NA; d_gene: NA; j_gene: TRBJ1-5; CDR3nt: TGTGCCTGGAGCCTTAACAGGTCCCCGCAGCCCCAGCATTTT; CDR3aa: CAWSLNRSPQPQHF
v_gene: TRBV5-1; abundance: NA; d_gene: TRBD2; j_gene: TRBJ2-1; CDR3nt: TGCGCCAGCAGCTTTGGTGGGAGGGCGATCTTC; CDR3aa: CASSFGGRAIF
v_gene: TRBV10-3; abundance: NA; d_gene: TRBD2; j_gene: TRBJ2-1; CDR3nt: TGTGCCATCAAGGGGACTAGCGGGAGATCCTCCTACAATGAGCAGTTCTTC; CDR3aa: CAIKGTSGRSSYNEQFF
v_gene: TRBV5-1; abundance: NA; d_gene: NA; j_gene: TRBJ2-7; CDR3nt: TGCGCCAGCAGCTTGGATCACAGCCGGGGATCGTCCTACGAGCAGTACTTC; CDR3aa: CASSLDHSRGSSYEQYF